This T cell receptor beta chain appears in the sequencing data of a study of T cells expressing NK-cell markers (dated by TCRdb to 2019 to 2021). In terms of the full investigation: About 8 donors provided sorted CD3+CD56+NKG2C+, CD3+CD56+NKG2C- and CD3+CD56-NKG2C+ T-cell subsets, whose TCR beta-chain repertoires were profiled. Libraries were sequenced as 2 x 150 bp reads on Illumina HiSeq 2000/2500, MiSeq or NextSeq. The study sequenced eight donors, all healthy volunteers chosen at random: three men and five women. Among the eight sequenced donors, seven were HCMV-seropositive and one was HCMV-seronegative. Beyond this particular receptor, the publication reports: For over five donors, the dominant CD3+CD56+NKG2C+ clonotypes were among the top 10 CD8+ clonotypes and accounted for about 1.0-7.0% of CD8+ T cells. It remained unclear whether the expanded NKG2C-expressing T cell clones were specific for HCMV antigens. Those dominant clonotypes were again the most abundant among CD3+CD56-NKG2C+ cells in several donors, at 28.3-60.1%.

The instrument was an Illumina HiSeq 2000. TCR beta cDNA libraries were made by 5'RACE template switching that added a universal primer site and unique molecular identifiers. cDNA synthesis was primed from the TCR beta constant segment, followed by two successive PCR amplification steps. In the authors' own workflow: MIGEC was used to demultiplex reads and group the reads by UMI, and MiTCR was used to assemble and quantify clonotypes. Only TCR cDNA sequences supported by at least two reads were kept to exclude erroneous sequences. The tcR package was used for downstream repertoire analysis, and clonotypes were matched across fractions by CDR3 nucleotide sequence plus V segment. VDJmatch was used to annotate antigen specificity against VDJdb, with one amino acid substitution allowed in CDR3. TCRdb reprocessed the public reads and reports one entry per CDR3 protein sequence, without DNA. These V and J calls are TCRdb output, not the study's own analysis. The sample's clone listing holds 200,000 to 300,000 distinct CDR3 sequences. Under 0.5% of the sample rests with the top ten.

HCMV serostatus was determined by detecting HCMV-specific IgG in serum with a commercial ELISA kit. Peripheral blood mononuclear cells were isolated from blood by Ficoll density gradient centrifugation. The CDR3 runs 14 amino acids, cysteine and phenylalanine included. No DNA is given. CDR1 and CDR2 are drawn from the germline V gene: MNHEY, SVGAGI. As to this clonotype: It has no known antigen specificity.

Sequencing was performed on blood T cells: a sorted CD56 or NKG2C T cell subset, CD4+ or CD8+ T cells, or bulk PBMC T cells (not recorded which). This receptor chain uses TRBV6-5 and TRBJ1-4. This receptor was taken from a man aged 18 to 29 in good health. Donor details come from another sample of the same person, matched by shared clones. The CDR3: CASSYGGPNEKLFF.